This TCR beta chain was found in a study of shared clonotypes between healthy human individuals. Study details: Per-donor plates numbered three CD4 naive, three CD4 memory, two CD8 naive and one CD8 memory. General observations from the study: Against clonotypes common to all four donors, non-shared ones had lower generation probabilities. Sharing across four donors was highest in naive CD4 (approximately 5%) and lowest in memory CD8 (roughly 0.4%).

V was cut by 4 bases and J by 2 bases, with 15 bases left in between. The CDR3 is made up of 15 amino acids. Germline V lookup: CDR1 SGHRS, CDR2 YFSETQ. Points on this clone: Its antigen remains unknown.

Donors, without exception, were Caucasian adults residing in Nashville, Tennessee. Using immunoSEQ multiplex PCR, the repertoire was profiled, and TCRdb retains in-frame clones only, with some absent. The profile shows over a million clones, 75% to 80% of them singletons. The chain employs TRBV5-1 and TRBJ1-1; TRBD1 is a possible D gene (6 bases). The sequencing sample was made of memory CD4+ T cells from PBMCs. Subset described: CD45RA-negative fraction. This receptor was identified in a young man in good health. Some clones in this sample may be carry-over from other donors' samples. The CDR3 sequence: CASSAPDRLNTEAFF. The CDR3 DNA is TGCGCCAGCAGCGCTCCGGACAGACTTAACACTGAAGCTTTCTTT.